This entry concerns a single T cell receptor (beta chain). It is likely a read error: a sequence one base away is far more abundant. This sample is part of a study of Graves' ophthalmopathy and Graves' hyperthyroidism. Scientists amplified the TCR beta CDR3 regions from RNA transcripts. The library came from an HTBI-primed first-round RT-PCR and a second-round multiplex PCR. TCRdb reprocessed the multiplex PCR reads via MiXCR and lists one record per CDR3 protein. The table shows over a million distinct CDR3 sequences, with approximately 35% occurring only once. CDR1 is ENHRY, CDR2 SYGVKD, per germline. The CDR3 has 9 residues. Deletions cut 8 bases from V and 1 base from J, with 0 bases between.

What was sequenced was peripheral blood or thyroid tissue (not recorded which). The receptor was isolated from an adult man with Graves' hyperthyroidism. The genes are TRBV10-3 and TRBJ2-7; D is unresolved. Here the CDR3 DNA reads TGTGCCATCTCCTACGAGCAGTACTTC. This translates into CAISYEQYF.